This record covers a single T cell receptor (beta chain). Trimming stripped 1 base from V and 7 bases from J, with 15 bases between. The V gene's germline CDR1 is SEHNR and CDR2 FQNEAQ (reference sequence). The CDR3 sequence is 15 residues long. This sample is part of a study of shared clonotypes between healthy human individuals. Caucasian adults residing in Nashville, Tennessee made up all the donors. The repertoire was sequenced with immunoSEQ multiplex PCR; TCRdb's copy has only in-frame clones and lacks some. Among about 480,000 clones, 75% to 85% were seen once, and the ten largest hold around 13%.

The V gene is TRBV7-9, the J gene TRBJ2-3; D possibly corresponds to TRBD2 (5 bases). The material sequenced was PBMCs. This clonotype originated in a woman in her thirties or forties in good health. Some clones in this sample may be carry-over from other donors' samples. DNA for the CDR3: TGTGCCAGCAGCTTAGGGGAGTTTGGTAGGAATACGCAGTATTTT. Translating it yields CASSLGEFGRNTQYF.